This T cell receptor beta chain was profiled in a study of cytomegalovirus exposure and HLA in healthy donors. Study overall: A data release that came early held 80 million or so unique TCRs from HLA-typed donors. Study-level findings and limits: The classifier was said to identify cytomegalovirus status with high specificity and sensitivity.

As to this clone: The antigen is unknown.

V lost 3 bases and J 5 bases, leaving 9 bases between the germline ends. The CDR3 is 13 amino acids. CDR1 is SGHNT, CDR2 YYREEE, per germline (reference sequence). The primer mix had 60 Vbeta and 13 Jbeta primers. Generated by immunoSEQ multiplex PCR, the TCRdb table keeps only in-frame clones and is missing some. Among fewer than 200,000 clones listed, about 77% were seen once. The chain recombines TRBV5-4 with TRBJ2-1; D may be TRBD2 (5 bases). Material for sequencing was PBMCs. The TCR comes from a man aged 55 to 70 in good health and CMV-seronegative. For the CDR3, the DNA is TGTGCCAGCAGCTCCGGACTGGACAATGAGCAGTTCTTC. It translates to CASSSGLDNEQFF.